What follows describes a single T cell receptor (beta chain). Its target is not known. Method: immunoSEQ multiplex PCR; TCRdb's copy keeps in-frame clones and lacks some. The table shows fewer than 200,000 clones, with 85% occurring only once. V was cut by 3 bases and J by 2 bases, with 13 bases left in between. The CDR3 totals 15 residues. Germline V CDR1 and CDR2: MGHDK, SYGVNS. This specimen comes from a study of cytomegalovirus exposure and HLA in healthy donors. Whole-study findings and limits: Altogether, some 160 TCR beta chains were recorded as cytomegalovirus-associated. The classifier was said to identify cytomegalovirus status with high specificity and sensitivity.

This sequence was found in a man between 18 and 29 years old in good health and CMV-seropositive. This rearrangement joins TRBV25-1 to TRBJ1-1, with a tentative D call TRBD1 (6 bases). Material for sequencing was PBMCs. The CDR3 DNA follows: TGTGCCAGCAGTGACCTAGGACAGTCTAACACTGAAGCTTTCTTT. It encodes CASSDLGQSNTEAFF.